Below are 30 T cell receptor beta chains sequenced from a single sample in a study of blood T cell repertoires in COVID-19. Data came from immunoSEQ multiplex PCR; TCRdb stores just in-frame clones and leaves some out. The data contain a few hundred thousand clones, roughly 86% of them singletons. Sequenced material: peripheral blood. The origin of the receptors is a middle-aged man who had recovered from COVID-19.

CDR3 amino acids: CASSQDNQGSYGYTF. DNA of the CDR3: TGTGCCAGCAGCCAAGATAATCAGGGGAGCTATGGCTACACCTTC. The chain is built from TRBV4-2 and TRBJ1-2; tentative D call: TRBD1 (6 bases). The CDR3 consists of 15 residues. Per germline, CDR1 LGHNA and CDR2 YNFKEQ. With 0 bases removed from V and 4 bases from J, the gap between germline ends came to 12 bases.

CDR3 protein: CASSRDRGNYGYTF. The CDR3 DNA sequence: TGTGCCAGTAGCAGGGACAGGGGAAACTATGGCTACACCTTC. The chain carries TRBV19 and TRBJ1-2; TRBD1 agrees at 10 bases. The germline V gene encodes CDR1 LNHDA and CDR2 SQIVND (reference sequence). Trimming at V came to 6 bases and at J to 2 bases, leaving 3 bases not matched to a gene. CDR3 length equals 14 residues.

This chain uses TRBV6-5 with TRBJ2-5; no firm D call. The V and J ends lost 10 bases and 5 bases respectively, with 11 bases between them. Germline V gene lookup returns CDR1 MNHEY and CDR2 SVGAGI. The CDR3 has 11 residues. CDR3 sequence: CATYVRETQYF. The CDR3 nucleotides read TGTGCCACCTACGTGAGGGAGACCCAGTACTTC.

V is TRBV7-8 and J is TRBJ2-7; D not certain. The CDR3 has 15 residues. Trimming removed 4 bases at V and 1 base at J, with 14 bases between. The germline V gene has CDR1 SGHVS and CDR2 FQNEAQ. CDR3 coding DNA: TGTGCCAGCAGCTCCCGCCCTGAGTTTTCCTACGAGCAGTACTTC. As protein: CASSSRPEFSYEQYF.

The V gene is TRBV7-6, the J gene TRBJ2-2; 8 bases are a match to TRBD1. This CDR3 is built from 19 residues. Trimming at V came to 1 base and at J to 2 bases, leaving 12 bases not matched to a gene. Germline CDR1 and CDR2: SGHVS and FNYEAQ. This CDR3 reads CASSLGQGPLWGNTGELFF. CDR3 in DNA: TGTGCCAGCAGCTTAGGACAGGGGCCTCTTTGGGGCAACACCGGGGAGCTGTTTTTT.

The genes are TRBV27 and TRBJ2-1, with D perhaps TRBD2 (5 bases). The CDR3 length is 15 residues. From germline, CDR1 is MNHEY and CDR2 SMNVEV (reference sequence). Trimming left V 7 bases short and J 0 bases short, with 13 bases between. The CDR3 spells CASTPGGPSYNEQFF. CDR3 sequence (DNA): TGTGCCAGCACCCCCGGAGGCCCCTCCTACAATGAGCAGTTCTTC.

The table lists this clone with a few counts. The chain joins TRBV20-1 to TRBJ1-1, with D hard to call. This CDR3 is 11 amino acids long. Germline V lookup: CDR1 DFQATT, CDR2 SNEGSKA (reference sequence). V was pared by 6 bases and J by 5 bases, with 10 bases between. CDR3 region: CSAEVITEAFF. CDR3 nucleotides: TGCAGTGCCGAGGTTATTACTGAAGCTTTCTTT.

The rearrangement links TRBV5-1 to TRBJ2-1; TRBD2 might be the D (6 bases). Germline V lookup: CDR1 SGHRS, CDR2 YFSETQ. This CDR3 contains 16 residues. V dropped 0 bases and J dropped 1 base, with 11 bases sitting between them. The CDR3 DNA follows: TGCGCCAGCAGCTTGGGACTAGTGGGGTCCTACAATGAGCAGTTCTTC. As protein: CASSLGLVGSYNEQFF.

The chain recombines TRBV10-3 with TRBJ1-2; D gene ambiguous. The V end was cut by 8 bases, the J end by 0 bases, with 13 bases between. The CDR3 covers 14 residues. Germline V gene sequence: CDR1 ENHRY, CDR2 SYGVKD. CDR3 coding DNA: TGTGCCATCGGGGAGGGAGTAGCTAACTATGGCTACACCTTC. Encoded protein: CAIGEGVANYGYTF.

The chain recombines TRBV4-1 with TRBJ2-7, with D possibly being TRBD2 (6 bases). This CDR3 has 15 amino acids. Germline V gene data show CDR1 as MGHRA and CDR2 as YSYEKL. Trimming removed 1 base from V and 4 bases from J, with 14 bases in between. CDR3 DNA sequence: TGCGCCAGCAGCCAAGCTCAGGGAGGAGCATACGAGCAGTACTTC. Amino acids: CASSQAQGGAYEQYF.

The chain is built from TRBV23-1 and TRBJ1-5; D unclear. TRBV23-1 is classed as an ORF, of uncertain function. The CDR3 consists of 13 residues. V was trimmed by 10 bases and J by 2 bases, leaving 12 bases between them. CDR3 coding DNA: TGCGCCACTGAGTGGTTGGGCAATCAGCCCCAGCATTTT. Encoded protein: CATEWLGNQPQHF.

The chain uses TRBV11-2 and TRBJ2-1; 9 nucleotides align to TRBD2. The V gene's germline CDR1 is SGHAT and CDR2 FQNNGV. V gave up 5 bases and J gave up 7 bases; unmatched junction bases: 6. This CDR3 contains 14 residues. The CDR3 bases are TGTGCCAGCAGCCGCATTACTAGCGGGAATGAGCAGTTCTTC. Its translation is CASSRITSGNEQFF.

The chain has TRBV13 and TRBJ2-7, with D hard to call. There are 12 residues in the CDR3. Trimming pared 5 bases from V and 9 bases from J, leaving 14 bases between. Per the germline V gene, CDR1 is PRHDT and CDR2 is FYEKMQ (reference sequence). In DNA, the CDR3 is TGTGCCAGCAGCCTCCGCCACTTAGCGCAGTACTTC. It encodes CASSLRHLAQYF.

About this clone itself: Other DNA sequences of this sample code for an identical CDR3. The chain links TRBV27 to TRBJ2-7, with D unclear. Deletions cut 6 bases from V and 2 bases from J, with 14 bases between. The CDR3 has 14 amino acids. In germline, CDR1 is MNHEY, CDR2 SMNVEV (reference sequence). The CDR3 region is CASSLSRQTYEQYF. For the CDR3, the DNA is TGTGCCAGCAGCCTGTCGAGGCAGACCTACGAGCAGTACTTC.

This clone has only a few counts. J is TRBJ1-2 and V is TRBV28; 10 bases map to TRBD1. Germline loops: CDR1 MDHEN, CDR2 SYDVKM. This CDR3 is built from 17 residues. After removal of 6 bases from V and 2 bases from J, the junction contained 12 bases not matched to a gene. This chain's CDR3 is CASRKSLSGQGNYGYTF. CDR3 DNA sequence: TGTGCCAGCAGAAAATCGCTTTCGGGACAGGGGAACTATGGCTACACCTTC.

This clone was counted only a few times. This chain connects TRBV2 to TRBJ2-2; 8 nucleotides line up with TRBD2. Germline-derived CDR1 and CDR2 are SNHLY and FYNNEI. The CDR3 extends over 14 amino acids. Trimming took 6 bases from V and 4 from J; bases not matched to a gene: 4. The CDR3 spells CASRELAATGELFF. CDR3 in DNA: TGTGCCAGCAGGGAACTAGCGGCCACCGGGGAGCTGTTTTTT. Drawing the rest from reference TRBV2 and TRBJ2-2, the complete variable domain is EPEVTQTPSHQVTQMGQEVILRCVPISNHLYFYWYRQILGQKVEFLVSFYNNEISEKSEIFDDQFSVERPDGSNFTLKIRSTKLEDSAMYFCASRELAATGELFFGEGSRLTVL.

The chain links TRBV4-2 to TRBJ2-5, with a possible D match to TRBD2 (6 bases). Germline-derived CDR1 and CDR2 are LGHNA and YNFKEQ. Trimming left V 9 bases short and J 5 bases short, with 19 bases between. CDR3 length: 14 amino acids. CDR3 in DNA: TGTGCCAGTGACCGGGGACTCGGAGGGGAGACCCAGTACTTC. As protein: CASDRGLGGETQYF.

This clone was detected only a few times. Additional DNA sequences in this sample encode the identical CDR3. CDR3 nucleotides: TGTGCCAGCAGTGACGGACTAGCGTCCACCGGGGAGCTGTTTTTT. It encodes CASSDGLASTGELFF. This rearrangement joins TRBV2 to TRBJ2-2, with TRBD2 matching 9 bases. The junction had 3 bases not matched to a gene; V was cut back by 3 bases and J by 4 bases. This CDR3 comprises 15 residues. Germline V gene data show CDR1 as SNHLY and CDR2 as FYNNEI.

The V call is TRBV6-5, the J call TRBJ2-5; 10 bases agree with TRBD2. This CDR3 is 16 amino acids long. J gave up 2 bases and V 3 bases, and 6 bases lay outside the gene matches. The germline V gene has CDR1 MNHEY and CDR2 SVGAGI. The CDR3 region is CASSYESSGGQETQYF. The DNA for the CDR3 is TGTGCCAGCAGTTATGAATCTAGCGGGGGTCAAGAGACCCAGTACTTC.

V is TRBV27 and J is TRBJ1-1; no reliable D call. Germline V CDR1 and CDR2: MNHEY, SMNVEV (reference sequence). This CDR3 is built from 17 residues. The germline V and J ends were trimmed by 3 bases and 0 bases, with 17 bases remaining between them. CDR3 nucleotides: TGTGCCAGCAGTTTTCATCCGGGAGGGAGTTTGAACACTGAAGCTTTCTTT. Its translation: CASSFHPGGSLNTEAFF.

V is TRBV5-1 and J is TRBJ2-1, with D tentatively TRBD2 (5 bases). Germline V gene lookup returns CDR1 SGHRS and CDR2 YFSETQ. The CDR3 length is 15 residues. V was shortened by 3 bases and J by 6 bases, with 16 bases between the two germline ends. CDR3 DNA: TGCGCCAGCAGCTCCATCCGGACCCGGGGCAATGAGCAGTTCTTC. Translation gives CASSSIRTRGNEQFF.

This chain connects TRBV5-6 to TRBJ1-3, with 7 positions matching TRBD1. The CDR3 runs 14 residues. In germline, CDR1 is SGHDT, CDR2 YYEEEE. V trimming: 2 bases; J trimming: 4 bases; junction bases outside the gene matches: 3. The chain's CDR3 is CASSLQGKGNTIYF. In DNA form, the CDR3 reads TGTGCCAGCAGCTTACAGGGGAAGGGAAACACCATATATTTT.

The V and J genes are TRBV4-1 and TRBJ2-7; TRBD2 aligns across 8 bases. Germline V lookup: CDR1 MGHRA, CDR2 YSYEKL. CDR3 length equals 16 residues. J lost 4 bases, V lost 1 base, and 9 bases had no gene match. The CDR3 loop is CASSQVSERERYEQYF. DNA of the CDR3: TGCGCCAGCAGCCAAGTTAGTGAGCGGGAGAGGTACGAGCAGTACTTC.

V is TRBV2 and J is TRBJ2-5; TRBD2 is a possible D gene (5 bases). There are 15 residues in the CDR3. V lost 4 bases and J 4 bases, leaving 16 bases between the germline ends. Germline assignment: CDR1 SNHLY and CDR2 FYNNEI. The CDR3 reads CASSGEMAQPETQYF. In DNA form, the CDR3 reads TGTGCCAGCAGTGGGGAGATGGCCCAACCAGAGACCCAGTACTTC. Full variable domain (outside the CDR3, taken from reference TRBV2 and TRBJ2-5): EPEVTQTPSHQVTQMGQEVILRCVPISNHLYFYWYRQILGQKVEFLVSFYNNEISEKSEIFDDQFSVERPDGSNFTLKIRSTKLEDSAMYFCASSGEMAQPETQYFGPGTRLLVL.

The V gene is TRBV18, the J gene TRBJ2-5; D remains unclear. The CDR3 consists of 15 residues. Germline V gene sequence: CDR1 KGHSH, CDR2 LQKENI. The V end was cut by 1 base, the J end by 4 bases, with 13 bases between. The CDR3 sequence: CASSPRSNPGETQYF. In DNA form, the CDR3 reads TGTGCCAGCTCACCACGGTCCAACCCGGGAGAGACCCAGTACTTC.

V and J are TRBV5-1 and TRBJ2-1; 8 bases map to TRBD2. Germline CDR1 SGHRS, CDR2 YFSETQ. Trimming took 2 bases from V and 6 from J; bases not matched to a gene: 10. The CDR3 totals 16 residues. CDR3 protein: CASSFNPGTRANEQFF. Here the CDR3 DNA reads TGCGCCAGCAGCTTTAATCCCGGGACTAGGGCCAATGAGCAGTTCTTC.

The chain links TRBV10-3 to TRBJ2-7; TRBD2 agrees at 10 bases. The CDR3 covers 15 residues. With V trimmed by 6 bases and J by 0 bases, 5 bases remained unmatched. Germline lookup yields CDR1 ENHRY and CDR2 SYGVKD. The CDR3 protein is CAIRNPSGGSYEQYF. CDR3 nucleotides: TGTGCCATCAGGAACCCTAGCGGGGGCTCCTACGAGCAGTACTTC.

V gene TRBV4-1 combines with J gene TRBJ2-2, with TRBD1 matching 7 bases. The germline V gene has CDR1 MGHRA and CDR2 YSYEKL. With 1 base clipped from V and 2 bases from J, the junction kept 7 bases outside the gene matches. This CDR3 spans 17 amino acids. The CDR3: CASSQGSGTANTGELFF. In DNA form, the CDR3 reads TGCGCCAGCAGCCAAGGGTCGGGGACAGCAAACACCGGGGAGCTGTTTTTT.

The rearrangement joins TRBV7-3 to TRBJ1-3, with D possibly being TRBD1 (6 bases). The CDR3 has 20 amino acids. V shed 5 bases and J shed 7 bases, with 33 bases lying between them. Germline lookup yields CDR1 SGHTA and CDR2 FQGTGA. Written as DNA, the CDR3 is TGTGCCAGCAGCCTCCTCTCGCAGGGGATTCCACCCACCCAAGAGAACACCATATATTTT. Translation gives CASSLLSQGIPPTQENTIYF. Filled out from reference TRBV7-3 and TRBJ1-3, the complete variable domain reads GAGVSQTPSNKVTEKGKYVELRCDPISGHTALYWYRQSLGQGPEFLIYFQGTGAADDSGLPNDRFFAVRPEGSVSTLKIQRTERGDSAVYLCASSLLSQGIPPTQENTIYFGEGSWLTVV.

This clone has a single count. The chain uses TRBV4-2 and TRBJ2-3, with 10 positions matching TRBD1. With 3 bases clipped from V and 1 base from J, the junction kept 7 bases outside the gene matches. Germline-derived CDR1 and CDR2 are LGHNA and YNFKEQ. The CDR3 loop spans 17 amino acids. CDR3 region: CASSQDSGTGGTDTQYF. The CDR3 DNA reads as TGTGCCAGCAGCCAGGATTCCGGGACAGGGGGCACAGATACGCAGTATTTT.